This entry describes one T cell receptor (beta chain). Its specificity is not known. Compared with germline, one end of the junction differs, possibly owing to a read error. This specimen comes from a study of T cells in Graves' hyperthyroidism and ophthalmopathy. General observations from the study: Appearing also in blood were most of the thyroid clonotypes expanded above 0.001. For ophthalmopathy, model prediction preceded onset by a median roughly 5.9 months. Separation of ophthalmopathy from stable hyperthyroidism was achieved by a 13 V-J model.

TCR beta CDR3 sequences were amplified from RNA transcripts. The HTBI set primed first-round TCR CDR3 RT-PCR. Via MiXCR, TCRdb re-called the multiplex PCR reads, giving one row per CDR3 protein. The profile shows 600,000 to 700,000 distinct CDR3 sequences, roughly 45% of them singletons. The receptor comes from an adult man with Graves' disease, either hyperthyroidism or ophthalmopathy (not recorded which). The specimen sequenced was peripheral blood or thyroid tissue (not recorded which).

This CDR3 is CASRWDTHSYEQYF. For the CDR3, the DNA is TGTGCCAGCAGATGGGACACACACTCCTACGAACAGTACTTC. The rearrangement links TRBV7-8 to TRBJ2-7; tentative D call: TRBD1 (6 bases). The CDR3 consists of 14 residues. CDR1 and CDR2 from the germline V gene are SGHVS and FQNEAQ. The full variable domain, with the rest looked up from reference TRBV7-8 and TRBJ2-7, is GAGVSQSPRYKVAKRGQDVALRCDPISGHVSLFWYQQALGQGPEFLTYFQNEAQLDKSGLPSDRFFAERPEGSVSTLKIQRTQQEDSAVYLCASRWDTHSYEQYFGPGTRLTVT.